This T cell receptor (beta chain) was found in a study of blood T cell repertoires in COVID-19 (dated by TCRdb to the early 2020s). Regarding the study in general: Samples from collaborators originated in the United States, Italy and Spain and spanned both the acute and convalescent phases of COVID-19. The prospective study material was composed of cDNA or gDNA derived from T cells, B-cell-depleted T cells, or PBMCs. The sample metadata nearly always contained a de-identified subject ID, COVID-19 status, age in years and sex. Where HLA class I and class II types were available, the types were taken from metadata supplied by the sample provider, not from assay-based typing. The samples were drawn from the first 160 participants of the ongoing ImmuneRACE study and from under 1,500 subjects provided by 6 global collaborators. Subjects who had been exposed to COVID-19, were actively infected with it, or had recovered from it provided the deeply sampled blood TCRbeta repertoires that made up the dataset. A freely available public database, intended as a resource for researchers studying the immune response to SARS-CoV-2, is where the repertoires were released. Summary of the overall study and its limitations: The amount of clinical and demographic metadata varied by source and participant and was provided uncurated.

The immunoSEQ Assay, a bias-controlled multiplex PCR, was used to amplify TCRbeta CDR3 regions from genomic DNA. The paper's data handling went like this. Nucleated cell counts per sample were estimated from amplification of reference gene primers within the assay. To quantify the absolute abundance of each unique TCRbeta CDR3 rearrangement, sequence reads were collapsed and filtered. For each sample, productive Simpson clonality was calculated as the square root of Simpson's diversity index over productive rearrangements. TCRdb re-hosts the immuneACCESS table, in-frame sequences only. Its copies lack some clones; in the studies checked, an unresolved V gene accounts for under half of them, and the cause for the rest is not known. For V, J and clone size, that table is used; D and trimming come from the DNA. Here the sample has 140,000 to 150,000 clones; about 79% occur a single time. Together, the top ten hold 10% to 13% of the sample.

Comments on this clone: It has no known antigen specificity. Within one base of it there is no much larger clone, and no base qualities were kept.

Whole blood was collected in K2EDTA tubes by collaborating institutions according to the institutions' own protocols. For TCRbeta analysis, collaborators shipped samples in one of three forms: frozen whole blood, isolated PBMCs, or DNA extracted from either of those sample types. The CDR3 spans 15 residues, from the cysteine through the phenylalanine. Here the CDR3 DNA is all that survives: 45 bases in frame from base 1. Between the V and J ends, shortened by 4 bases and 4 bases respectively, the junction contains 15 bases. CDR1 and CDR2 are drawn from the germline V gene (reference sequence): MNHEY, SMNVEV.

The origin of this receptor is a man aged 55-75 years with active or convalescent COVID-19. Sequenced material: peripheral blood. The chain uses TRBV27 and TRBJ2-3; the D gene is possibly TRBD1, with 7 bases matching. DNA sequence: TGTGCCAGCAGTTCCCGCGGAGGGGGCGCAGATACGCAGTATTTT. Protein translation: CASSSRGGGADTQYF.